This TCR beta chain was identified in a study of blood T cell repertoires in COVID-19. Enrolment of Seattle patients took place during active infection, and they were followed longitudinally. Germline V lookup: CDR1 KGHDR, CDR2 SFDVKD. The CDR3 contains 16 residues. Trimming removed 3 bases from V and 2 bases from J, with 13 bases in between. Here immunoSEQ multiplex PCR was the method, and the copy in TCRdb shows in-frame clones only, minus some. The sample lists 140,000 to 150,000 clones; 84% were seen once. This chain connects TRBV24-1 to TRBJ2-1; D perhaps matches TRBD2 (5 bases). This TCR derives from a man aged 25-45 years with COVID-19, enrolled during active disease. Sequenced material: peripheral blood. Here the CDR3 reads CATSDAGGPTYNEQFF. The DNA for the CDR3 is TGTGCCACCAGTGATGCCGGAGGTCCCACCTACAATGAGCAGTTCTTC.